The 17 T cell receptor beta chains reported below all come from one sample, sequenced in a study of radiation and T cells in renal cell carcinoma. Assay: immunoSEQ multiplex PCR; the TCRdb copy retains only in-frame clones and omits some. The sample comprises about 120,000 clones, around 80% of which are singletons, and 5% to 6.5% rests with the top ten. Time point defined: blood 2 weeks post-SBRT. Treatment defined: 15 Gy SBRT to primary tumor, nephrectomy 4 weeks later. The input for sequencing was blood, taken from a patient whose treatment included radiotherapy and nephrectomy. These TCRs come from a man aged 50 to 60 with renal cell carcinoma.

The CDR3 here is CASSESGSGRANEQYF. In DNA form, the CDR3 reads TGCGCCAGCAGTGAGTCGGGGAGCGGGAGGGCCAATGAGCAGTACTTC. This chain uses TRBV10-2 with TRBJ2-7; 10 nucleotides line up with TRBD2. J gave up 7 bases and V 0 bases, and 9 bases lay outside the gene matches. The CDR3 is 16 amino acids. The V gene's germline CDR1 is WSHSY and CDR2 SAAADI.

The rearrangement joins TRBV5-6 to TRBJ1-2; D gene ambiguous. Germline V gene sequence: CDR1 SGHDT, CDR2 YYEEEE. Trimming removed 4 bases from V and 7 bases from J, with 17 bases in between. This CDR3 has 14 residues. CDR3 sequence reads: CASSPGAEPPGYTF. The CDR3 coding sequence is TGTGCCAGCAGCCCTGGAGCGGAACCACCTGGCTACACCTTC.

The DNA of the CDR3 is TGTGCCAGCAGCGCAACCCCTGGGACAGGGTGGGTCTATGGCTACACCTTC. Protein product: CASSATPGTGWVYGYTF. This chain connects TRBV9 to TRBJ1-2; 9 bases agree with TRBD1. Trimming at V came to 3 bases and at J to 4 bases, leaving 13 bases not matched to a gene. From germline, CDR1 is SGDLS and CDR2 YYNGEE. This CDR3 spans 17 amino acids.

CDR3 nucleotides: TGTGCCAGCGACGGGGGCCCAAGCAATCAGCCCCAGCATTTT. Amino acids: CASDGGPSNQPQHF. The chain has TRBV6-1 and TRBJ1-5; TRBD1 might be the D (6 bases). V was trimmed by 8 bases and J by 1 base, leaving 12 bases between them. CDR3 size: 14 residues. Looked up from germline, CDR1 is MNHNS and CDR2 is SASEGT.

The chain employs TRBV2 and TRBJ2-5; D gene unclear. From germline, CDR1 is SNHLY and CDR2 FYNNEI. The length of the CDR3 is 12 residues. Trimming shortened V by 4 bases and J by 2 bases, and 5 bases separated the two germline ends. CDR3 nucleotide sequence: TGTGCCAGCAGTGGTATACAAGAGACCCAGTACTTC. Amino acid sequence: CASSGIQETQYF.

This clone was seen a few times. The chain has TRBV5-1 and TRBJ1-1; D not certain. The V gene's germline CDR1 is SGHRS and CDR2 YFSETQ. V was shortened by 0 bases and J by 10 bases, with 10 bases between the two germline ends. CDR3 size: 12 residues. CDR3 sequence reads: CASSLEGSGAFF. Written as DNA, the CDR3 is TGCGCCAGCAGCTTGGAAGGGTCCGGAGCTTTCTTT.

V gene TRBV28 combines with J gene TRBJ1-1; D is ambiguous. The CDR3 has 15 amino acids. V shed 2 bases and J shed 0 bases, with 10 bases lying between them. Looked up from germline, CDR1 is MDHEN and CDR2 is SYDVKM. CDR3 amino acids: CASSLNAALNTEAFF. The CDR3 DNA reads as TGTGCCAGCAGTTTAAACGCAGCTTTGAACACTGAAGCTTTCTTT.

The rearrangement links TRBV7-2 to TRBJ1-2; D perhaps matches TRBD1 (5 bases). This CDR3 spans 13 amino acids. The V end was cut by 3 bases, the J end by 4 bases, with 9 bases between. Germline V CDR1 and CDR2: SGHTA, FQGNSA. The CDR3 DNA reads as TGTGCCAGCAGCTTGGGGACCCTCTATGGCTACACCTTC. Protein sequence: CASSLGTLYGYTF.

The chain couples TRBV5-1 to TRBJ2-5; D is perhaps TRBD2 (6 bases). V was clipped by 3 bases and J by 5 bases, with 14 bases between them. This CDR3 contains 14 residues. Germline V gives CDR1 SGHRS, CDR2 YFSETQ. CDR3: CASSYWGESETQYF. DNA of the CDR3: TGCGCCAGCAGCTACTGGGGGGAGAGTGAGACCCAGTACTTC.

The sample holds one count of this clone. The chain joins TRBV2 to TRBJ1-1, with D possibly matching TRBD1 (6 bases). Germline V lookup: CDR1 SNHLY, CDR2 FYNNEI. The CDR3 runs to 15 residues. With 2 bases removed from V and 1 base from J, the gap between germline ends came to 11 bases. In DNA form, the CDR3 reads TGTGCCAGCAGTGAAAACCGAGGGGGGAACACTGAAGCTTTCTTT. This encodes CASSENRGGNTEAFF.

The V call is TRBV9, the J call TRBJ2-7; TRBD2 matches at 9 bases. This CDR3 comprises 16 residues. With 2 bases clipped from V and 3 bases from J, the junction kept 9 bases outside the gene matches. Germline V gene lookup returns CDR1 SGDLS and CDR2 YYNGEE. CDR3 DNA: TGTGCCAGCAGCGTCGGACCCCCGACTAGCGGCTACGAGCAGTACTTC. Its translation: CASSVGPPTSGYEQYF.

The chain employs TRBV5-1 and TRBJ1-2; 9 bases agree with TRBD1. The J segment lost 5 bases and the V segment lost 0 bases, leaving 8 bases of the junction unmatched. The CDR3 runs 16 residues. Per germline, CDR1 SGHRS and CDR2 YFSETQ. The CDR3 region has the DNA TGCGCCAGCAGCTTGGACCAACAGGGGGCGCGTTATGGCTACACCTTC. This translates into CASSLDQQGARYGYTF.

This clone occurred a few times. The J gene is TRBJ1-2, the V gene TRBV4-1; 8 bases are a match to TRBD1. The trim removed 0 bases at V and 5 bases at J, leaving 11 bases unmatched. The CDR3 runs 17 residues. Per the germline V gene, CDR1 is MGHRA and CDR2 is YSYEKL. This chain's CDR3 is CASSQDVPDRALYGYTF. The CDR3 DNA is TGCGCCAGCAGCCAAGACGTCCCGGACAGGGCCTTATATGGCTACACCTTC.

The rearrangement joins TRBV11-2 to TRBJ2-7, with 11 bases aligning to TRBD1. The V gene's germline CDR1 is SGHAT and CDR2 FQNNGV. Losses at the gene ends were 5 bases for V and 4 bases for J; bases not matched to a gene: 4. The CDR3 has 14 residues. Here the CDR3 DNA reads TGTGCCAGCAGCGGGACAGGGGGGTTTTACGAGCAGTACTTC. This sequence encodes CASSGTGGFYEQYF.

V is TRBV9 and J is TRBJ1-2; unclear D gene. The CDR3 is 14 residues long. V dropped 0 bases and J dropped 5 bases, with 11 bases sitting between them. Per germline, CDR1 SGDLS and CDR2 YYNGEE. CDR3 in amino acids: CASSVGAGSYGYTF. DNA for the CDR3: TGTGCCAGCAGCGTAGGGGCCGGATCGTATGGCTACACCTTC.

The rearrangement joins TRBV27 to TRBJ2-7; weak D call: TRBD1 (5 bases). The V end lost 3 bases, the J end lost 4 bases, and 10 bases lay between the germline ends. The CDR3 contains 13 residues. The germline gives CDR1 MNHEY, CDR2 SMNVEV (reference sequence). This chain's CDR3 is CASSFIPGYEQYF. The CDR3 DNA reads as TGTGCCAGCAGTTTTATACCAGGGTACGAGCAGTACTTC.

The chain employs TRBV2 and TRBJ1-5, with D unresolved. The CDR3 loop spans 15 amino acids. Trimming shortened V by 3 bases and J by 4 bases, and 13 bases separated the two germline ends. Per germline, CDR1 SNHLY and CDR2 FYNNEI. The CDR3 nucleotides are TGTGCCAGCAGTGACCCGGGGTCGGGGAATCAGCCCCAGCATTTT. It codes for CASSDPGSGNQPQHF.